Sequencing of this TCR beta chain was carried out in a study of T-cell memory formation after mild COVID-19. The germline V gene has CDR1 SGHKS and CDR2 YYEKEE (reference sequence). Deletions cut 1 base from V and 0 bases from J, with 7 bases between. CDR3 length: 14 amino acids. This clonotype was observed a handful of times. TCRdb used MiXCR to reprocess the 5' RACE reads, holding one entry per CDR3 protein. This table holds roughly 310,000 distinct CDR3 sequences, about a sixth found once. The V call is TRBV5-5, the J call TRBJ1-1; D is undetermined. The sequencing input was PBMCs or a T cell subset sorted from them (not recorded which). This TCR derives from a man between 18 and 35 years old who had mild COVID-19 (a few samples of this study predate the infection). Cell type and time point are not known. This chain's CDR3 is CASSLFPMNTEAFF. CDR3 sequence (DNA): TGTGCCAGCAGCTTGTTCCCTATGAACACTGAAGCTTTCTTT.